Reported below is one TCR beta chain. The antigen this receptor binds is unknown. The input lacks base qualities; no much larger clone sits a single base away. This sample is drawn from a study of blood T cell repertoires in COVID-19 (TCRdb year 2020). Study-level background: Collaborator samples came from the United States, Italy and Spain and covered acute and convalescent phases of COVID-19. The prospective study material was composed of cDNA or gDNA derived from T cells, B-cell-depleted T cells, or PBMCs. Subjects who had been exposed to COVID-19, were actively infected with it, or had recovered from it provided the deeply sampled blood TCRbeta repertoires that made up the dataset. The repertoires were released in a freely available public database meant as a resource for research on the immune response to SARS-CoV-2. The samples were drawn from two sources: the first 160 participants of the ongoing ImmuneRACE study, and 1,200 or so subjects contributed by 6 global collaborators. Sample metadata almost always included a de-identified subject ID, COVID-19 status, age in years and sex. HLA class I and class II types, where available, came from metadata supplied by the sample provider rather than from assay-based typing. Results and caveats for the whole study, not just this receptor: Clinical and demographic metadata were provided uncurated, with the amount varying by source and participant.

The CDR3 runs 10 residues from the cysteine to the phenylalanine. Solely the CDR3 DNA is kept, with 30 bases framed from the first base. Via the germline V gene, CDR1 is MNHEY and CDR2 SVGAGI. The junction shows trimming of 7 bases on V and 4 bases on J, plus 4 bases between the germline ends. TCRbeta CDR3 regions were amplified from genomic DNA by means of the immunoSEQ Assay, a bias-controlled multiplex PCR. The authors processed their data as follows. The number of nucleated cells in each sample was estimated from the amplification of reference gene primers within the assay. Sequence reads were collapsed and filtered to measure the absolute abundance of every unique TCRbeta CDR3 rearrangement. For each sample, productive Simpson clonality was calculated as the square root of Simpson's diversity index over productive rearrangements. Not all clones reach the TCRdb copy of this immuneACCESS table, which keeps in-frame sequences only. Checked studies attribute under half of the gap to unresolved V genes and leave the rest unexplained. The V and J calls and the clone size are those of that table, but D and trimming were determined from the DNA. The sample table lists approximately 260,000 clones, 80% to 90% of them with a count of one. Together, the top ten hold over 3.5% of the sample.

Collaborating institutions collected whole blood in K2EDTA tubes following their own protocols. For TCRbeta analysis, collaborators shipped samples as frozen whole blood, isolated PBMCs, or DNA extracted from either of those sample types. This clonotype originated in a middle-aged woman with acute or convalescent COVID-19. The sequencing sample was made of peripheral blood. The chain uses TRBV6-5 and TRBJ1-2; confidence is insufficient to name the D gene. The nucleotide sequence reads TGTGCCAGCATGAGCTATGGCTACACCTTC. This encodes CASMSYGYTF.